This TCR beta chain derives from a study of cytomegalovirus exposure and HLA in healthy donors. Study-level points and caveats: A missense variant in DCLRE1C was later tied to TCR beta V- and J-gene trimming. Accurate prediction of most subjects' HLA-A and HLA-B alleles from TCR beta sequences was reported.

Comment on this clone: Antigen unknown.

60 Vbeta and 13 Jbeta primers were used in PCR. Clones were sequenced by immunoSEQ multiplex PCR, and TCRdb holds only the in-frame ones, with some missing. The sample lists under 130,000 clones, about 81% occurring once. The sample taken for sequencing was PBMCs. The origin of this receptor is a man aged 30 to 45 in good health and CMV-seronegative.

The chain's CDR3 is CASSRAGERDTQYF. The CDR3 DNA follows: TGCGCCAGCAGCAGGGCGGGGGAACGAGATACGCAGTATTTT. The chain uses TRBV5-1 and TRBJ2-3; 7 bases fit TRBD2. Per germline, CDR1 SGHRS and CDR2 YFSETQ. The CDR3 is 14 amino acids. J gave up 5 bases and V 4 bases, and 7 bases lay outside the gene matches.